This T cell receptor (beta chain) came from a study of T-cell reconstitution after alpha-beta-depleted transplantation in children. The TCRbeta library was prepared with unique molecular identifiers. MiXCR was run by TCRdb on the PCR reads, yielding one entry per CDR3 protein. The data hold a few hundred thousand distinct CDR3 sequences, with about 8.8% observed a single time. V lost 0 bases to trimming and J lost 7 bases; unmatched junction nucleotides: 6. The CDR3 extends over 16 amino acids. Germline V gene data show CDR1 as SGDLS and CDR2 as YYNGEE. This receptor was obtained from a human donor who donated a stem cell graft to a child with SCID. The sample consisted of PBMCs from the stem cell graft donor, taken from the stem cell graft. The chain is built from TRBV9 and TRBJ2-1, with TRBD1 identical over 11 bases. CDR3 protein: CASSVVGQGGSNEQFF. The CDR3 bases are TGTGCCAGCAGCGTAGTGGGACAGGGGGGTAGTAATGAGCAGTTCTTC.